This TCR beta chain is from a study of T cells in Graves' hyperthyroidism and ophthalmopathy. Study findings and constraints: Among clonotypes expanded in thyroid above 0.001, most were also found in blood. Stable hyperthyroidism and ophthalmopathy were separated using 13 V-J signatures.

TCR beta CDR3 regions were amplified from RNA. HTBI primers were the set used in a first-round RT-PCR of the TCR CDR3. TCRdb reprocessed the multiplex PCR reads with MiXCR, giving one entry per CDR3 protein. The table has 250,000 to 300,000 distinct CDR3 sequences, about 19% seen once; the top ten hold approximately 37%. This clonotype came up many times. No antigen is known for it. The CDR3 runs to 14 residues. The V gene's germline CDR1 is MNHNS and CDR2 SASEGT. Unmatched junction bases numbered 5, after V lost 6 bases and J lost 3 bases. The source is a man in his fifties or sixties with Graves' ophthalmopathy. Sequencing input: blood. The genes are TRBV6-1 and TRBJ1-5; 7 bases line up with TRBD1. CDR3: CASSRGQVNQPQHF. CDR3 DNA: TGTGCCAGCAGCCGTGGACAGGTCAATCAGCCCCAGCATTTT.